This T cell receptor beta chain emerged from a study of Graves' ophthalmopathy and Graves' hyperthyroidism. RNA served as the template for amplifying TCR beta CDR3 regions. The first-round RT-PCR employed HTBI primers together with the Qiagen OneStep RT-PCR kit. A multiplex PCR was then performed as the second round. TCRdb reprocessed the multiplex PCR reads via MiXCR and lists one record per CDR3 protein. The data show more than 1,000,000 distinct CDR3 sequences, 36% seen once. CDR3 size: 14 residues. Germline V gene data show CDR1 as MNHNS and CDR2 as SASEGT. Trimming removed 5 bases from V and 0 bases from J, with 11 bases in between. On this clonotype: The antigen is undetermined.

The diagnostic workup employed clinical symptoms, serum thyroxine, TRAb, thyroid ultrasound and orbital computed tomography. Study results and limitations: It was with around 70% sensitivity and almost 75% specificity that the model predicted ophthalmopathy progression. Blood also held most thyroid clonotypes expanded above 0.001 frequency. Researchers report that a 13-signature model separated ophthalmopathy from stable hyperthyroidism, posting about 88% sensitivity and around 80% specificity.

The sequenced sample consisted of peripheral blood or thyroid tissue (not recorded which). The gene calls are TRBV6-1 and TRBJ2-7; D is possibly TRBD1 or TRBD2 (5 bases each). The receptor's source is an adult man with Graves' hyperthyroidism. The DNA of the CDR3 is TGTGCCAGCAGTCGCCGGGACCTCTCCTACGAGCAGTACTTC. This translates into CASSRRDLSYEQYF.